This T cell receptor beta chain is drawn from a study of T cells in Graves' hyperthyroidism and ophthalmopathy. Trimming removed 4 bases from V and 4 bases from J; junction bases left unmatched: 5. In germline, CDR1 is GTSNPN, CDR2 SVGIG (reference sequence). The CDR3 is 13 amino acids. There are a few counts of this clonotype. No antigen is known for it. Amplified TCR beta CDR3 regions derived from RNA transcripts. An initial round of RT-PCR targeting the TCR CDR3 relied on the HTBI primer set. TCRdb redid the calling of the multiplex PCR reads with MiXCR, one entry per CDR3 protein. In the table there are roughly 500,000 distinct CDR3 sequences, approximately 23% of which are singletons. Uncontrolled infection, other autoimmune disease, pregnancy or lactation led to exclusion. Study-wide results and limits: Most expanded thyroid clonotypes above 0.001 also appeared in blood.

The source is an older woman with Graves' ophthalmopathy. This chain connects TRBV30 to TRBJ2-7, with 9 nucleotides matching TRBD2. Sequencing was performed on blood. The CDR3 DNA reads TGTGCCTGGATTGAACTAGCGGGTTACGAGCAGTACTTC. Protein product: CAWIELAGYEQYF.